Below, 31 T cell receptor beta chains from the same sample are listed, as sequenced in a study of response to subunit inactivated influenza vaccine (dated by TCRdb to the late 2010s). To prepare the library, RT-PCR was applied. TCRdb lists the instrument as Illumina HiSeq 2500. TCRdb cleaned the public reads at Q25 with fastp, built clones with MiXCR and kept in-frame beta chains. Every CDR3 protein is listed once, alongside the most common genes and DNA of its rows. Across this sample there are roughly 790,000 distinct CDR3 sequences, with about 20% seen only once. The top ten constitute about 10% of the sample. The source was PBMCs from blood, collected 4 to 6 days after vaccination. These receptors were obtained from a man between 50 and 59 years old who received an inactivated influenza vaccine. Donor details come from another sample of the same person, matched by shared clones.

This clonotype has more than one count but fewer than ten. V gene TRBV12-3 or TRBV12-4 combines with J gene TRBJ1-6; the D gene is possibly TRBD1 (5 bases). V shed 6 bases and J shed 9 bases, with 12 bases lying between them. This CDR3 region has 13 residues. Written as DNA, the CDR3 is TGTGCCAGCAGATTGGGTCAGGGTTCACCCCTCCACTTT. It codes for CASRLGQGSPLHF.

A few counts support this clonotype. The chain couples TRBV20-1 to TRBJ2-1, with TRBD2 identical over 7 bases. Trimming removed 0 bases from V and 0 bases from J; junction bases left unmatched: 5. CDR3 length equals 16 residues. Germline-derived CDR1 and CDR2 are DFQATT and SNEGSKA (reference sequence). The CDR3: CSAREGLQSSYNEQFF. CDR3 nucleotide sequence: TGCAGTGCTAGAGAGGGACTACAAAGCTCCTACAATGAGCAGTTCTTC.

The chain carries TRBV7-8 and TRBJ1-2; D gene unclear. The V and J ends lost 2 bases and 8 bases respectively, with 15 bases between them. The length of the CDR3 is 14 residues. Germline CDR1 and CDR2: SGHVS and FQNEAQ. The CDR3 nucleotides read TGTGCCAGCAGCTTAACCCGCGAGGGTAGGGGCTACACCTTC. The encoded protein is CASSLTREGRGYTF.

This clonotype was observed a handful of times. The V call is TRBV5-6, the J call TRBJ2-3, with TRBD2 matching 8 bases. The CDR3 is 17 residues long. CDR1 is SGHDT, CDR2 YYEEEE, per germline. Trimming took 3 bases from V and 2 from J; bases not matched to a gene: 11. The CDR3 sequence is CASSSTPAGEDTDTQYF. In nucleotides, the CDR3 is TGTGCCAGCAGCTCCACCCCAGCGGGAGAAGACACAGATACGCAGTATTTT. Drawing the rest from reference TRBV5-6 and TRBJ2-3, the complete variable domain is DAGVTQSPTHLIKTRGQQVTLRCSPKSGHDTVSWYQQALGQGPQFIFQYYEEEERQRGNFPDRFSGHQFPNYSSELNVNALLLGDSALYLCASSSTPAGEDTDTQYFGPGTRLTVL.

The CDR3 sequence: CASSRNRGANTGELFF. Written as DNA, the CDR3 is TGTGCCAGCAGCCGAAACAGGGGCGCGAACACCGGGGAGCTGTTTTTT. The rearrangement uses TRBV6-1 and TRBJ2-2; TRBD1 matches 7 bases. Germline CDR1 MNHNS, CDR2 SASEGT. Trimming at V came to 6 bases and at J to 0 bases, leaving 7 bases not matched to a gene. The CDR3 is 16 residues long.

This chain connects TRBV5-1 to TRBJ2-5; 9 bases are a match to TRBD2. Looked up from germline, CDR1 is SGHRS and CDR2 is YFSETQ. The CDR3 spans 15 residues. V lost 2 bases and J lost 1; bases outside the gene matches: 3. Here the CDR3 reads CASSFRGRAQETQYF. Here the CDR3 DNA reads TGCGCCAGCAGCTTTCGCGGGAGGGCCCAAGAGACCCAGTACTTC.

The rearrangement joins TRBV20-1 to TRBJ2-3; D gene ambiguous. V was pared by 5 bases and J by 2 bases, with 8 bases between. Germline CDR1 DFQATT, CDR2 SNEGSKA (reference sequence). The CDR3 sequence is 12 residues long. CDR3 region: CSAAENTDTQYF. The CDR3 region has the DNA TGCAGTGCTGCGGAGAACACAGATACGCAGTATTTT.

Concerning this clonotype: A much larger clone differs by one base, so this may be a read error. J is TRBJ2-6 and V is TRBV6-2 or TRBV6-3, with a possible D match to TRBD1 (5 bases). Germline V gives CDR1 MNHEY, CDR2 SVGEGT. This CDR3 has 15 amino acids. The CDR3 sequence: CASSYDGSGATVLTF. The CDR3 coding sequence is TGTGCCAGCAGTTACGACGGCTCTGGGGCCACCGTCCTGACTTTC.

Only a few counts were recorded for this clonotype. This chain uses TRBV6-5 with TRBJ1-2; D call uncertain. V lost 2 bases and J lost 5, with 9 bases in between. The CDR3 is 13 residues long. Germline lookup yields CDR1 MNHEY and CDR2 SVGAGI. DNA for the CDR3: TGTGCCAGCAGTTACCCCAACGCATATGGCTACACCTTC. It specifies CASSYPNAYGYTF.

The chain couples TRBV27 to TRBJ2-3, with 9 bases matching TRBD2. Germline CDR1 is MNHEY and CDR2 is SMNVEV (reference sequence). CDR3 length equals 15 residues. J was trimmed by 6 bases and V by 2 bases; bases with no gene match: 6. The CDR3 nucleotides read TGTGCCAGCAGTTTAGCGGGGGGGCCCTTGGATACGCAGTATTTT. Translating gives CASSLAGGPLDTQYF.

For the CDR3, the DNA is TGTGCCAGCAGCTTAGCCGCGGGACTAGGGTCTTACAATGAGCAGTTCTTC. It encodes CASSLAAGLGSYNEQFF. This chain links TRBV7-2 with TRBJ2-1; 8 positions match TRBD2. Germline values: CDR1 SGHTA, CDR2 FQGNSA. CDR3 length equals 17 residues. V was pared by 0 bases and J by 4 bases, with 8 bases of the junction left unmatched.

This sequence joins TRBV7-2 and TRBJ2-3, with D perhaps TRBD1 or TRBD2 (5 bases each). V lost 2 bases to trimming and J lost 0 bases, with 15 bases between them. The length of the CDR3 is 17 residues. Germline lookup yields CDR1 SGHTA and CDR2 FQGNSA. CDR3 residues: CASSLRLGRTSTDTQYF. The CDR3 nucleotides are TGTGCCAGCAGCTTAAGGTTGGGGCGGACTAGCACAGATACGCAGTATTTT.

This rearrangement joins TRBV7-9 to TRBJ2-7, with D tentatively TRBD1 (6 bases). Trimming removed 5 bases from V and 5 bases from J, with 16 bases in between. Per the germline V gene, CDR1 is SEHNR and CDR2 is FQNEAQ (reference sequence). CDR3 size: 14 residues. The CDR3 DNA reads TGTGCCAGCAGCAAGAAACAGGGTCCCCACGAGCAGTACTTC. Protein sequence: CASSKKQGPHEQYF.

The chain couples TRBV6-2 or TRBV6-3 to TRBJ2-2; 10 bases line up with TRBD1. The germline V gene encodes CDR1 MNHEY and CDR2 SVGEGT. This CDR3 comprises 17 residues. Germline trimming cut 2 bases from V and 7 bases from J; bases unmatched to any gene: 10. The CDR3 DNA sequence: TGTGCCAGCAGTTACCCGCTTGGGGACAGGGGCCACGGGGAGCTGTTTTTT. Its protein is CASSYPLGDRGHGELFF.

This clonotype was counted between two and nine times. V usage is TRBV28 and J usage is TRBJ2-5, with unresolved D. Trimming took off 4 bases at V and 6 bases at J, with 9 bases between the two ends. Looked up from germline, CDR1 is MDHEN and CDR2 is SYDVKM. The CDR3 loop spans 12 amino acids. DNA of the CDR3: TGTGCCAGCAGTTCCCCCGAACAGACCCAGTACTTC. Its protein product is CASSSPEQTQYF.

CDR3 in amino acids: CASAVSTDTQYF. CDR3 coding DNA: TGTGCCAGTGCGGTGAGCACAGATACGCAGTATTTT. The chain employs TRBV27 and TRBJ2-3; D is ambiguous. Germline loops: CDR1 MNHEY, CDR2 SMNVEV (reference sequence). V shed 9 bases and J shed 0 bases, with 7 bases lying between them. The CDR3 sequence is 12 residues long.

This clonotype was detected a few times. This sequence joins TRBV20-1 and TRBJ2-3; TRBD1 or TRBD2 may be the D gene (5 bases each). The V and J ends lost 5 bases and 0 bases respectively, with 15 bases between them. The germline V gene encodes CDR1 DFQATT and CDR2 SNEGSKA (reference sequence). The CDR3 consists of 15 residues. The CDR3, as DNA: TGCAGTGCTGCCGGGACGGAACCTAGCACAGATACGCAGTATTTT. It encodes CSAAGTEPSTDTQYF.

This clonotype came up a few times. The V and J genes are TRBV9 and TRBJ2-1, with 10 bases matching TRBD2. Germline V gives CDR1 SGDLS, CDR2 YYNGEE. The CDR3 contains 14 residues. The ends lost 4 bases at V and 5 bases at J; junction bases unmatched: 3. CDR3 DNA sequence: TGTGCCAGCAGCCCTGGGACTAGCGACAATGAGCAGTTCTTC. Protein sequence: CASSPGTSDNEQFF.

The chain combines TRBV12-3 or TRBV12-4 with TRBJ2-3; the D is unclear. The V end was cut by 3 bases, the J end by 5 bases, with 15 bases between. This CDR3 has 15 amino acids. CDR3 loop: CASSLLLGLRDTQYF. DNA for the CDR3: TGTGCCAGCAGTTTGCTTCTGGGTCTTCGAGATACGCAGTATTTT.

This clonotype has just a few counts. This chain links TRBV20-1 with TRBJ2-3; D is unresolved. V was pared by 0 bases and J by 2 bases, with 15 bases between. The V gene's germline CDR1 is DFQATT and CDR2 SNEGSKA (reference sequence). The CDR3 has 16 residues. CDR3 protein: CSARDPRGADTDTQYF. The DNA for the CDR3 is TGCAGTGCTAGAGACCCCCGAGGAGCTGACACAGATACGCAGTATTTT.

This sequence joins TRBV9 and TRBJ2-7; D ambiguous. Trimming shortened V by 4 bases and J by 1 base, and 12 bases separated the two germline ends. The germline V gene has CDR1 SGDLS and CDR2 YYNGEE. The CDR3 has 14 amino acids. In DNA, the CDR3 is TGTGCCAGCAGCCCCCGGCTCAAATCCTACGAGCAGTACTTC. This translates into CASSPRLKSYEQYF.

This clonotype occurred a few times. V gene TRBV4-3 combines with J gene TRBJ2-2; 13 nucleotides agree with TRBD2. J lost 3 bases, V lost 5 bases, and 9 bases had no gene match. The CDR3 totals 18 residues. Germline V gives CDR1 LGHNA, CDR2 YSLEER. The CDR3 loop reads CASSMRPGLAGHTGELFF. As DNA, the CDR3 is TGCGCCAGCAGCATGAGGCCGGGACTAGCGGGACACACCGGGGAGCTGTTTTTT.

This chain uses TRBV25-1 with TRBJ2-7; 11 nucleotides match TRBD2. This CDR3 is 14 amino acids long. After removal of 5 bases from V and 4 bases from J, the junction contained 4 bases not matched to a gene. Germline V gene lookup returns CDR1 MGHDK and CDR2 SYGVNS. The DNA for the CDR3 is TGTGCCAGCAGTACTAGCGGGGGTATTTACGAGCAGTACTTC. Translating gives CASSTSGGIYEQYF.

This clonotype was recorded a few times. The chain couples TRBV2 to TRBJ2-1; 7 nucleotides agree with TRBD2. The V gene end was trimmed by 3 bases and the J gene end by 3 bases; junction bases not matched to a gene: 5. The CDR3 totals 15 residues. Looked up from germline, CDR1 is SNHLY and CDR2 is FYNNEI. CDR3 nucleotide sequence: TGTGCCAGCAGTGACGGGAGGAACGGCTACAATGAGCAGTTCTTC. The encoded protein is CASSDGRNGYNEQFF.

Concerning this clonotype: A junction boundary mismatches the germline segment, possibly from a read error. V usage is TRBV5-4 and J usage is TRBJ2-3; 7 bases agree with TRBD2. The CDR3 runs 14 residues. Germline values: CDR1 SGHNT, CDR2 YYREEE (reference sequence). Here the CDR3 reads CGSSVLASRDTQYF. The CDR3 bases are TGTGGCAGCAGCGTACTAGCGTCGAGAGATACGCAGTATTTT.

The chain recombines TRBV12-3 or TRBV12-4 with TRBJ2-3, with 7 bases that match TRBD1. Trimming removed 6 bases from V and 5 bases from J; junction bases left unmatched: 2. This CDR3 is built from 12 residues. CDR3 nucleotide sequence: TGTGCCAGCAGGGGGACAGTAGATACGCAGTATTTT. Protein: CASRGTVDTQYF.

The chain uses TRBV20-1 and TRBJ2-2, with 7 positions matching TRBD2. V trimming: 1 base; J trimming: 7 bases; junction bases outside the gene matches: 9. CDR1 is DFQATT and CDR2 is SNEGSKA in the germline V gene (reference sequence). The CDR3 runs to 15 residues. CDR3 sequence reads: CSARVGGGVIGELFF. The CDR3 DNA follows: TGCAGTGCTAGAGTGGGGGGAGGGGTAATCGGGGAGCTGTTTTTT.

The V call is TRBV7-9, the J call TRBJ2-2; the match to TRBD1 covers 9 bases. V shed 5 bases and J 4 bases; nucleotides not matched to a gene: 5. The CDR3 totals 15 residues. Germline V CDR1 and CDR2: SEHNR, FQNEAQ (reference sequence). The CDR3 DNA reads TGTGCCAGCAGCGAGGGACAGGGCGGCACCGGGGAGCTGTTTTTT. This translates into CASSEGQGGTGELFF.

CDR3 in DNA: TGCGCCAGCAGCTTGGCGGTGCAGCCCACCGGGGAGCTGTTTTTT. This sequence encodes CASSLAVQPTGELFF. The genes are TRBV5-1 and TRBJ2-2; D is ambiguous. Germline V gene data show CDR1 as SGHRS and CDR2 as YFSETQ. The CDR3 is 15 residues long. With 0 bases removed from V and 4 bases from J, the gap between germline ends came to 10 bases.

This clonotype was seen a few times. The chain couples TRBV29-1 to TRBJ2-7, with 7 bases fitting TRBD2. There are 13 residues in the CDR3. The germline V gene encodes CDR1 SQVTM and CDR2 ANQGSEA. With 6 bases clipped from V and 2 bases from J, the junction kept 7 bases outside the gene matches. The CDR3 bases are TGCAGCGTAATAGCGGGTCCTCCCTACGAGCAGTACTTC. Translating gives CSVIAGPPYEQYF.

The rearrangement uses TRBV15 and TRBJ2-7, with D tentatively TRBD1 or TRBD2 (6 bases each). CDR1 is LNHNV and CDR2 is YYDKDF in the germline V gene (reference sequence). The CDR3 loop spans 14 amino acids. Trimming left V 7 bases short and J 4 bases short, with 17 bases between. The CDR3 nucleotides read TGTGCCACCACCCCGAAGGCGGGACAATACGAGCAGTACTTC. Its translation is CATTPKAGQYEQYF.